This TCR beta chain was found in a study of T cell responses to AZD1222 COVID-19 vaccine. The method was immunoSEQ multiplex PCR; TCRdb's version includes in-frame clones alone and lacks a portion of them. The sample lists 140,000 to 150,000 clones; approximately 93% were seen once. Study results and caveats: Researchers report vaccine-associated CD4 TCRs spanning spike, with dominance at 160-218 and 743-854. Scientists sampled the repertoires only once the peak T cell response had passed. Increases in Spike-specific TCR breadth and depth were seen after two AZD1222 doses. There were mostly white British donors and more females than males, and clonal diversity was possibly underestimated.

With respect to this clone: Its antigen is still unknown.

Trimming took off 3 bases at V and 5 bases at J, with 16 bases between the two ends. The germline gives CDR1 SEHNR, CDR2 FQNEAQ (reference sequence). This CDR3 contains 15 residues. The rearrangement links TRBV7-9 to TRBJ2-5, with D unclear. This clonotype was sampled from an adult who had recovered from COVID-19. The source was peripheral blood, collected after recovery from COVID-19. CDR3 amino acids: CASSFQAGPLETQYF. Written as DNA, the CDR3 is TGTGCCAGCAGCTTCCAAGCAGGCCCCCTGGAGACCCAGTACTTC.